This T cell receptor (beta chain) was captured in a study of CD8 T cells in Susac syndrome. The CDR3 has 17 amino acids. CDR1 is LNHDA and CDR2 is SQIVND in the germline V gene (reference sequence). Trimming took off 3 bases at V and 7 bases at J, with 22 bases between the two ends. RNA in amounts of about 0.45 to 1 ug was reverse transcribed with random hexamers. TCRdb reprocessed the immunoSEQ multiplex PCR reads via MiXCR and lists one record per CDR3 protein. The repertoire has under 350,000 distinct CDR3 sequences, around 90% of them found once; the top ten carry roughly 0.064%. Sequencing input: CD4+ T cells from PBMCs. The receptor was derived from a human donor with multiple sclerosis. The chain uses TRBV19 and TRBJ1-5, with D maybe TRBD1 (6 bases). CDR3 loop: CASSMPSDTGHPQPQHF. DNA for the CDR3: TGTGCCAGTAGTATGCCTTCCGATACAGGGCACCCCCAGCCCCAGCATTTT.